These T cell receptor beta chains were read from a single sample in a study of T cell changes during pregnancy in multiple sclerosis. Generated by immunoSEQ multiplex PCR, the TCRdb table keeps only in-frame clones and is missing some. The sample lists roughly 70,000 clones; roughly nine tenths were seen once. The sample in question was peripheral blood, obtained in the third trimester of pregnancy. These receptors all come from a female donor with multiple sclerosis, enrolled in a pregnancy study. Each CDR3 is given with its conserved first and last residue. A D gene is named only where the DNA matches it firmly. Clone size, where shown, is once, few, many, or a class for clones that have expanded.

abundance: once
d_gene: TRBD1
j_gene: TRBJ2-7
v_gene: TRBV5-1
CDR3aa: CASSPDRDRAYEQYF
CDR3nt: TGCGCCAGCAGCCCAGACCGGGACAGGGCCTACGAGCAGTACTTC

abundance: -
d_gene: -
j_gene: TRBJ1-5
v_gene: TRBV30
CDR3aa: CAWGDTNQPQHF
CDR3nt: TGTGCCTGGGGGGACACCAATCAGCCCCAGCATTTT

abundance: -
d_gene: -
j_gene: TRBJ2-1
v_gene: TRBV7-2
CDR3aa: CASSLQGGIEQFF
CDR3nt: TGTGCCAGCAGCTTACAGGGGGGAATTGAGCAGTTCTTC

abundance: -
d_gene: -
j_gene: TRBJ2-5
v_gene: TRBV5-1
CDR3aa: CASDLDGREETQYF
CDR3nt: TGCGCCAGCGACCTGGACGGGCGGGAAGAGACCCAGTACTTC

abundance: -
d_gene: TRBD1
j_gene: TRBJ1-2
v_gene: TRBV7-6
CDR3aa: CASSGYRGYGYTF
CDR3nt: TGTGCCAGCAGCGGCTACAGGGGATATGGCTACACCTTC

abundance: -
d_gene: TRBD1
j_gene: TRBJ2-5
v_gene: TRBV2
CDR3aa: CASSGQGGETQYF
CDR3nt: TGTGCCAGCAGTGGACAGGGTGGGGAGACCCAGTACTTC

abundance: -
d_gene: -
j_gene: TRBJ1-2
v_gene: TRBV10-3
CDR3aa: CAISVCRGNSSLCYTF
CDR3nt: TGTGCCATCAGTGTATGCAGGGGAAATTCTTCATTGTGCTACACCTTC

abundance: -
d_gene: TRBD2
j_gene: TRBJ2-1
v_gene: TRBV27
CDR3aa: CASGTSDYNEQFF
CDR3nt: TGTGCCAGCGGGACTAGCGACTACAATGAGCAGTTCTTC

abundance: -
d_gene: TRBD1
j_gene: TRBJ2-7
v_gene: TRBV4-3
CDR3aa: CASSRDRAPLYEQYF
CDR3nt: TGCGCCAGCAGCCGTGACAGGGCGCCCCTCTACGAGCAGTACTTC

abundance: once
d_gene: TRBD2
j_gene: TRBJ2-3
v_gene: TRBV27
CDR3aa: CASTISGGAADTQYF
CDR3nt: TGTGCCAGCACCATTAGCGGGGGGGCCGCTGATACGCAGTATTTT

abundance: -
d_gene: -
j_gene: TRBJ2-6
v_gene: TRBV4-3
CDR3aa: CASSQEWRVAGANVLTF
CDR3nt: TGCGCCAGCAGCCAAGAATGGAGGGTCGCTGGGGCCAACGTCCTGACTTTC

abundance: -
d_gene: -
j_gene: TRBJ1-1
v_gene: TRBV7-2
CDR3aa: CASSLGGVGATPEAFF
CDR3nt: TGTGCCAGCAGCTTAGGGGGAGTGGGCGCGACCCCCGAAGCTTTCTTT

abundance: -
d_gene: -
j_gene: TRBJ1-2
v_gene: TRBV5-6
CDR3aa: CASSPDTSDYGYTF
CDR3nt: TGTGCCAGCAGCCCGGACACTTCTGACTATGGCTACACCTTC

abundance: -
d_gene: -
j_gene: TRBJ2-2
v_gene: TRBV19
CDR3aa: CASSRQENTGELFF
CDR3nt: TGTGCCAGTAGTAGACAGGAGAACACCGGGGAGCTGTTTTTT

abundance: -
d_gene: TRBD1
j_gene: TRBJ2-1
v_gene: TRBV2
CDR3aa: CASRRTGSYNEQFF
CDR3nt: TGTGCCAGCAGACGGACAGGCTCCTACAATGAGCAGTTCTTC

abundance: -
d_gene: -
j_gene: TRBJ1-2
v_gene: TRBV7-8
CDR3aa: CASRLTGGSNYGYTF
CDR3nt: TGTGCCAGCAGGCTGACGGGGGGCAGTAACTATGGCTACACCTTC

abundance: -
d_gene: -
j_gene: TRBJ2-1
v_gene: TRBV18
CDR3aa: CASSPRYQGKRDEQFF
CDR3nt: TGTGCCAGCTCACCTCGATACCAGGGGAAAAGGGATGAGCAGTTCTTC

abundance: -
d_gene: -
j_gene: TRBJ1-3
v_gene: TRBV6-7
CDR3aa: CASTHPYGVNSGNTIYF
CDR3nt: TGTGCCAGCACCCATCCATACGGGGTTAACTCTGGAAACACCATATATTTT

abundance: -
d_gene: -
j_gene: TRBJ2-3
v_gene: TRBV5-4
CDR3aa: CASSSLQGFTDTQYF
CDR3nt: TGTGCCAGCAGCTCTTTACAGGGATTCACAGATACGCAGTATTTT

abundance: -
d_gene: TRBD1
j_gene: TRBJ1-2
v_gene: TRBV30
CDR3aa: CAWNLGQGGIGYTF
CDR3nt: TGTGCCTGGAACCTCGGACAGGGAGGCATTGGCTACACCTTC

abundance: -
d_gene: -
j_gene: TRBJ1-5
v_gene: TRBV5-6
CDR3aa: CASSFGGNQPQHF
CDR3nt: TGTGCCAGCAGCTTCGGGGGAAATCAGCCCCAGCATTTT

abundance: -
d_gene: TRBD1
j_gene: TRBJ1-1
v_gene: TRBV7-9
CDR3aa: CASSLRQGVEAFF
CDR3nt: TGTGCCAGCAGCTTAAGACAGGGAGTTGAAGCTTTCTTT

abundance: -
d_gene: -
j_gene: TRBJ2-3
v_gene: TRBV27
CDR3aa: CASSQNTDTQYF
CDR3nt: TGTGCCAGCAGTCAAAACACAGATACGCAGTATTTT

abundance: -
d_gene: -
j_gene: TRBJ1-3
v_gene: TRBV30
CDR3aa: CAWKRGTSSGNTIYF
CDR3nt: TGTGCCTGGAAACGCGGGACCAGCTCTGGAAACACCATATATTTT

abundance: -
d_gene: -
j_gene: TRBJ1-3
v_gene: TRBV6-5
CDR3aa: CASSYGSEPSGNTIYF
CDR3nt: TGTGCCAGCAGTTACGGCAGTGAACCCTCTGGAAACACCATATATTTT

abundance: -
d_gene: TRBD1
j_gene: TRBJ1-1
v_gene: TRBV5-1
CDR3aa: CASSLRQGSMNTEAFF
CDR3nt: TGCGCCAGCAGCTTGAGACAGGGCAGCATGAACACTGAAGCTTTCTTT

abundance: -
d_gene: TRBD1
j_gene: TRBJ1-6
v_gene: TRBV27
CDR3aa: CASSLGQAWSSYNSPLHF
CDR3nt: TGTGCCAGCAGTCTAGGACAGGCCTGGAGCTCCTATAATTCACCCCTCCACTTT

abundance: -
d_gene: TRBD2
j_gene: TRBJ2-1
v_gene: TRBV19
CDR3aa: CASIRTSGGGYDEQFF
CDR3nt: TGTGCCAGTATTCGGACTAGCGGGGGGGGTTACGATGAGCAGTTCTTC

abundance: once
d_gene: -
j_gene: TRBJ1-4
v_gene: TRBV6-5
CDR3aa: CASSYEGSTNEKLFF
CDR3nt: TGTGCCAGCAGTTACGAGGGCTCGACTAATGAAAAACTGTTTTTT

abundance: -
d_gene: -
j_gene: TRBJ2-7
v_gene: TRBV29-1
CDR3aa: CSVEDIQGYYEQYF
CDR3nt: TGCAGCGTTGAAGATATCCAGGGCTACTACGAGCAGTACTTC

abundance: -
d_gene: -
j_gene: TRBJ2-3
v_gene: TRBV27
CDR3aa: CASSSLQAADTQYF
CDR3nt: TGTGCCAGCAGTTCACTCCAAGCGGCAGATACGCAGTATTTT

abundance: -
d_gene: TRBD1
j_gene: TRBJ2-7
v_gene: TRBV5-4
CDR3aa: CASSLVISGQGEQYF
CDR3nt: TGTGCCAGCAGCTTGGTGATTTCGGGACAGGGGGAGCAGTACTTC

abundance: -
d_gene: -
j_gene: TRBJ1-6
v_gene: TRBV14
CDR3aa: CASSQRRTSTPLHF
CDR3nt: TGTGCCAGCAGCCAACGTAGGACATCGACACCCCTCCACTTT

abundance: -
d_gene: TRBD2
j_gene: TRBJ2-1
v_gene: TRBV7-2
CDR3aa: CASSLDGGNDNEQFF
CDR3nt: TGTGCCAGCAGCTTAGACGGGGGGAATGACAATGAGCAGTTCTTC

abundance: -
d_gene: -
j_gene: TRBJ2-5
v_gene: TRBV11-3
CDR3aa: CASSLSGQETQYF
CDR3nt: TGTGCCAGCAGCTTATCGGGTCAAGAGACCCAGTACTTC

abundance: -
d_gene: -
j_gene: TRBJ1-1
v_gene: TRBV14
CDR3aa: CASSQYRTVLNTEAFF
CDR3nt: TGTGCCAGCAGCCAATATAGGACAGTTTTGAACACTGAAGCTTTCTTT

abundance: once
d_gene: -
j_gene: TRBJ1-3
v_gene: TRBV28
CDR3aa: CASSWSGGNTIYF
CDR3nt: TGTGCCAGCAGTTGGTCCGGTGGAAACACCATATATTTT

abundance: -
d_gene: TRBD1
j_gene: TRBJ2-7
v_gene: TRBV6-5
CDR3aa: CASKPGTGYEQYF
CDR3nt: TGTGCCAGCAAACCCGGGACAGGCTACGAGCAGTACTTC

abundance: -
d_gene: TRBD1
j_gene: TRBJ1-1
v_gene: TRBV6-1
CDR3aa: CASSEDRARGVWWNTEAFF
CDR3nt: TGTGCCAGCAGTGAAGACCGGGCCAGGGGGGTATGGTGGAACACTGAAGCTTTCTTT

abundance: -
d_gene: TRBD1
j_gene: TRBJ1-5
v_gene: TRBV18
CDR3aa: CASSPFDRAGQPQHF
CDR3nt: TGTGCCAGCTCACCATTCGACAGGGCAGGACAGCCCCAGCATTTT

abundance: once
d_gene: -
j_gene: TRBJ2-1
v_gene: TRBV30
CDR3aa: CAWSVLDEQFF
CDR3nt: TGTGCCTGGAGTGTACTCGATGAGCAGTTCTTC

abundance: -
d_gene: TRBD2
j_gene: TRBJ2-6
v_gene: TRBV5-1
CDR3aa: CASSGGSGANVLTF
CDR3nt: TGCGCCAGCTCGGGAGGGTCTGGGGCCAACGTCCTGACTTTC

abundance: -
d_gene: TRBD2
j_gene: TRBJ2-2
v_gene: TRBV9
CDR3aa: CASSVELTSSNTGELFF
CDR3nt: TGTGCCAGCAGCGTCGAGTTGACTAGCAGTAACACCGGGGAGCTGTTTTTT

abundance: -
d_gene: TRBD1
j_gene: TRBJ2-1
v_gene: TRBV27
CDR3aa: CASSPRTGGVGIEQFF
CDR3nt: TGTGCCAGCAGTCCCCGGACAGGCGGAGTCGGTATTGAGCAGTTCTTC

abundance: -
d_gene: -
j_gene: TRBJ1-2
v_gene: TRBV9
CDR3aa: CASSVARDWTANYGYTF
CDR3nt: TGTGCCAGCAGCGTAGCTCGGGACTGGACGGCGAACTATGGCTACACCTTC

abundance: -
d_gene: TRBD1
j_gene: TRBJ2-5
v_gene: TRBV5-4
CDR3aa: CASSTGTGQETQYF
CDR3nt: TGTGCCAGCAGTACCGGGACAGGGCAAGAGACCCAGTACTTC

abundance: -
d_gene: -
j_gene: TRBJ2-3
v_gene: TRBV7-9
CDR3aa: CASSFSGDTDTQYF
CDR3nt: TGTGCCAGCAGCTTCAGCGGTGACACAGATACGCAGTATTTT

abundance: -
d_gene: TRBD2
j_gene: TRBJ2-1
v_gene: TRBV19
CDR3aa: CASSINGLAGVEQFF
CDR3nt: TGTGCCAGTAGTATAAATGGACTAGCGGGAGTAGAGCAGTTCTTC

abundance: -
d_gene: TRBD2
j_gene: TRBJ2-7
v_gene: TRBV9
CDR3aa: CASSVHSGRIEDEQYF
CDR3nt: TGTGCCAGCAGCGTCCATAGCGGGAGAATCGAGGACGAGCAGTACTTC

abundance: -
d_gene: TRBD1
j_gene: TRBJ1-1
v_gene: TRBV19
CDR3aa: CAVRQGATEAFF
CDR3nt: TGTGCCGTAAGACAGGGGGCCACTGAAGCTTTCTTT

abundance: once
d_gene: -
j_gene: TRBJ1-3
v_gene: TRBV18
CDR3aa: CASSPLPQSSGNTIYF
CDR3nt: TGTGCCAGCTCACCACTCCCACAGAGCTCTGGAAACACCATATATTTT

abundance: -
d_gene: -
j_gene: TRBJ2-5
v_gene: TRBV30
CDR3aa: CAWSVNSRETQYF
CDR3nt: TGTGCCTGGAGTGTAAACAGTAGGGAGACCCAGTACTTC

abundance: -
d_gene: -
j_gene: TRBJ2-2
v_gene: TRBV4-2
CDR3aa: CASSQESGAGTGELFF
CDR3nt: TGTGCCAGCAGCCAAGAAAGCGGAGCCGGCACCGGGGAGCTGTTTTTT

abundance: few
d_gene: -
j_gene: TRBJ2-3
v_gene: TRBV4-2
CDR3aa: CASSILATNTDTQYF
CDR3nt: TGTGCCAGCAGCATACTAGCAACCAACACAGATACGCAGTATTTT